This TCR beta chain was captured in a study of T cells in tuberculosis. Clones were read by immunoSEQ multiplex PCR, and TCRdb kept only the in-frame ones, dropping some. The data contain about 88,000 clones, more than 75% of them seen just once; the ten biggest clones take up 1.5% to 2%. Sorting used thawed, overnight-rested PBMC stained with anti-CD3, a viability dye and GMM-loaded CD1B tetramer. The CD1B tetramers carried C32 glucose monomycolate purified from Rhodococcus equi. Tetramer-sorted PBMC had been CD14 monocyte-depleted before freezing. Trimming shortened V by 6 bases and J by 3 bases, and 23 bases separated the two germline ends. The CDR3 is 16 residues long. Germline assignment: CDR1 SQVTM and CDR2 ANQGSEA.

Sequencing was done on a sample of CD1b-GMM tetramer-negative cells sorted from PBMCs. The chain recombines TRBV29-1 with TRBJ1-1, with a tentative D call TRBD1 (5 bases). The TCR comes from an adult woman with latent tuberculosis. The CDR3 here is CSVAGTPGRAYTEAFF. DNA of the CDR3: TGCAGCGTCGCCGGGACCCCCGGGAGGGCCTACACTGAAGCTTTCTTT.